This TCR beta chain emerged from a study of blood T cell repertoires in COVID-19. Study-wide context: The United States, Italy and Spain provided the acute and convalescent COVID-19 samples. Nucleic acid was either cDNA or gDNA, and it came from T cells, B-cell-depleted T cells, or PBMCs.

Participants came from under 30 US areas, aged roughly 18 to 89 years. In assigning cohorts, the study relied on participant-reported clinical history. The germline V gene encodes CDR1 SNHLY and CDR2 FYNNEI. This CDR3 is built from 13 residues. The V end lost 4 bases, the J end lost 7 bases, and 10 bases lay between the germline ends. Libraries were prepared by immunoSEQ multiplex PCR; TCRdb keeps only in-frame clonotypes and omits some of them. The sample holds approximately 250,000 clones; approximately 90% are singletons and the top ten take about 4%. The sequence was collected from a woman aged 30 to 39 with acute COVID-19. Sequencing input: PBMCs or T cells enriched from blood (not recorded which). The chain employs TRBV2 and TRBJ1-4; D gene uncertain. The DNA of the CDR3 is TGTGCCAGCAGTGGGGCCAGCCGTGAAAAACTGTTTTTT. Translated: CASSGASREKLFF.